The present entry profiles one T cell receptor beta chain with its context. The CDR3 length is 16 residues. V dropped 0 bases and J dropped 0 bases, with 9 bases sitting between them. The germline V gene encodes CDR1 LGHNA and CDR2 YNFKEQ. The table came from immunoSEQ multiplex PCR; TCRdb's copy has only in-frame clones and leaves some out. The sample records 75,000 to 95,000 clones, 87% being singletons. The sample is drawn from a study of blood T cell repertoires in COVID-19. This chain uses TRBV4-2 with TRBJ1-3; D remains ambiguous. Sequenced material: peripheral blood. The source is a woman aged 60-75 years with COVID-19, enrolled during active disease. CDR3 loop: CASSQDGPISGNTIYF. As DNA, the CDR3 is TGTGCCAGCAGCCAAGATGGGCCTATCTCTGGAAACACCATATATTTT.